The 24 T cell receptor beta chains presented below share a single source sample, sequenced in a study of OX40 agonist ivuxolimab in advanced cancers. Method: immunoSEQ multiplex PCR; TCRdb's copy keeps in-frame clones and lacks some. This table has tens of thousands of clones, about 90% appearing once. The starting material was CD4+ or CD8+ T cells sorted from blood, obtained in a trial of the OX40 agonist ivuxolimab. Receptors were obtained from an adult with an advanced solid tumor such as melanoma, head and neck, liver or kidney cancer.

This rearrangement joins TRBV5-6 to TRBJ2-1; D perhaps matches TRBD2 (7 bases). CDR3 length: 19 residues. V lost 1 base and J 0 bases, leaving 20 bases between the germline ends. Per germline, CDR1 SGHDT and CDR2 YYEEEE. The CDR3 spells CASSLLYRGAGSSYNEQFF. The CDR3 DNA follows: TGTGCCAGCAGCTTGCTGTATCGGGGGGCTGGAAGCTCCTACAATGAGCAGTTCTTC.

The V and J genes are TRBV28 and TRBJ2-7; 10 bases map to TRBD1. After removal of 5 bases from V and 6 bases from J, the junction contained 10 bases not matched to a gene. The CDR3 consists of 15 residues. Germline CDR1 reads MDHEN; CDR2 reads SYDVKM. The CDR3 region is CASSATGTGAGEQYF. Here the CDR3 DNA reads TGTGCCAGCAGTGCCACCGGGACAGGGGCGGGCGAGCAGTACTTC.

The V call is TRBV19, the J call TRBJ1-6; unclear D gene. This CDR3 spans 13 amino acids. The V end lost 5 bases, the J end lost 8 bases, and 10 bases lay between the germline ends. CDR1 is LNHDA, CDR2 SQIVND, per germline (reference sequence). As DNA, the CDR3 is TGTGCCAGTAGTTTCCGCTTCGATTCACCCCTCCACTTT. It codes for CASSFRFDSPLHF.

The chain has TRBV29-1 and TRBJ1-5; D call uncertain. Germline V lookup: CDR1 SQVTM, CDR2 ANQGSEA. The CDR3 runs 13 residues. V lost 4 bases and J lost 4, with 11 bases in between. The CDR3 reads CSVVVEINQPQHF. Here the CDR3 DNA reads TGCAGCGTTGTTGTGGAGATAAATCAGCCCCAGCATTTT.

This chain links TRBV5-4 with TRBJ2-2, with D possibly being TRBD1 (6 bases). Between the trimmed V and J ends, which lost 0 bases and 4 bases, there was a span of 10 bases. Germline V CDR1 and CDR2: SGHNT, YYREEE (reference sequence). The CDR3 contains 15 residues. The chain's CDR3 is CASSLAGAGTGELFF. The CDR3 DNA follows: TGTGCCAGCAGCTTGGCAGGGGCGGGCACCGGGGAGCTGTTTTTT. Full variable domain (outside the CDR3, taken from reference TRBV5-4 and TRBJ2-2): ETGVTQSPTHLIKTRGQQVTLRCSSQSGHNTVSWYQQALGQGPQFIFQYYREEENGRGNFPPRFSGLQFPNYSSELNVNALELDDSALYLCASSLAGAGTGELFFGEGSRLTVL.

This sequence joins TRBV9 and TRBJ1-1, with a weak D call TRBD1 (5 bases). V was pared by 3 bases and J by 5 bases, with 11 bases between. Germline V gene lookup returns CDR1 SGDLS and CDR2 YYNGEE. This CDR3 is built from 13 residues. CDR3 sequence (DNA): TGTGCCAGCAGCGGCGAGGGGTTAACTGAAGCTTTCTTT. Encoded protein: CASSGEGLTEAFF.

The genes are TRBV27 and TRBJ2-7; tentatively, D is TRBD1 or TRBD2 (5 bases each). This CDR3 is built from 15 residues. With 6 bases removed from V and 2 bases from J, the gap between germline ends came to 17 bases. CDR1 and CDR2 (germline): MNHEY, SMNVEV (reference sequence). In DNA form, the CDR3 reads TGTGCCAGCAGCGTACCAGGGACGATGACCTACGAGCAGTACTTC. It yields the protein CASSVPGTMTYEQYF.

This rearrangement joins TRBV28 to TRBJ2-2, with D perhaps TRBD1 (6 bases). The CDR3 covers 13 residues. Germline CDR1 MDHEN, CDR2 SYDVKM. V lost 7 bases, J lost 6 bases, and 12 bases lay in between. The CDR3: CASTLQGSGELFF. DNA of the CDR3: TGTGCCAGCACGCTACAGGGATCCGGGGAGCTGTTTTTT. The complete variable domain, with remaining parts taken from reference TRBV28 and TRBJ2-2, reads DVKVTQSSRYLVKRTGEKVFLECVQDMDHENMFWYRQDPGLGLRLIYFSYDVKMKEKGDIPEGYSVSREKKERFSLILESASTNQTSMYLCASTLQGSGELFFGEGSRLTVL.

V is TRBV4-1 and J is TRBJ1-1; D is uncertain. Trimming took off 3 bases at V and 0 bases at J, with 8 bases between the two ends. Germline lookup yields CDR1 MGHRA and CDR2 YSYEKL. The CDR3 runs to 14 residues. The CDR3 DNA follows: TGCGCCAGCAGCCAGCTGGACTTGAACACTGAAGCTTTCTTT. This codes for CASSQLDLNTEAFF.

CDR3: CASSHSADSAYEQYF. The CDR3, as DNA: TGTGCCAGCTCACACTCGGCTGACAGTGCCTACGAGCAGTACTTC. This chain links TRBV18 with TRBJ2-7; possible D gene TRBD1, 5 bases. Per the germline V gene, CDR1 is KGHSH and CDR2 is LQKENI. CDR3 length: 15 amino acids. V lost 4 bases and J lost 2, with 15 bases in between.

The chain is built from TRBV28 and TRBJ2-1; 8 positions match TRBD2. The CDR3 totals 13 residues. V lost 6 bases to trimming and J lost 9 bases; unmatched junction nucleotides: 7. The germline V gene encodes CDR1 MDHEN and CDR2 SYDVKM. CDR3 protein: CASRGGGRIEQFF. As DNA, the CDR3 is TGTGCCAGCAGGGGCGGGGGGCGGATTGAGCAGTTCTTC.

The chain joins TRBV19 to TRBJ1-2, with D possibly being TRBD1 (5 bases). The CDR3 extends over 14 amino acids. V lost 6 bases and J 8 bases, leaving 19 bases between the germline ends. The V gene's germline CDR1 is LNHDA and CDR2 SQIVND (reference sequence). CDR3 in DNA: TGTGCCAGTAGACACGGCGACAGCGGTCGAGGCTACACCTTC. Amino acid sequence: CASRHGDSGRGYTF.

The chain employs TRBV7-6 and TRBJ2-1; D perhaps matches TRBD2 (6 bases). Trimming left V 3 bases short and J 6 bases short, with 15 bases between. This CDR3 is built from 15 residues. The germline V gene has CDR1 SGHVS and CDR2 FNYEAQ. CDR3 protein: CASSFRRGLGNEQFF. The CDR3 nucleotides are TGTGCCAGCAGCTTCCGGAGGGGTTTGGGCAATGAGCAGTTCTTC.

The chain employs TRBV6-4 and TRBJ1-1; 8 nucleotides agree with TRBD1. Germline V gene data show CDR1 as MRHNA and CDR2 as SNTAGT. The CDR3 has 13 amino acids. With 5 bases clipped from V and 8 bases from J, the junction kept 7 bases outside the gene matches. The CDR3 region is CASSKTGGGEAFF. As DNA, the CDR3 is TGTGCCAGCAGTAAAACAGGGGGGGGCGAAGCTTTCTTT.

This clone appeared once. The gene calls are TRBV2 and TRBJ2-4; TRBD2 agrees at 7 bases. This CDR3 has 15 amino acids. Germline assignment: CDR1 SNHLY and CDR2 FYNNEI. V shed 4 bases, J shed 0 bases, and the junction held 3 bases outside the gene matches. For the CDR3, the DNA is TGTGCCAGCAGTGCCAGGGAGGGAGCCAAAAACATTCAGTACTTC. Its protein is CASSAREGAKNIQYF.

The chain employs TRBV19 and TRBJ1-1; no definite D call. CDR3 length: 14 residues. Looked up from germline, CDR1 is LNHDA and CDR2 is SQIVND (reference sequence). V was shortened by 2 bases and J by 0 bases, with 7 bases between the two germline ends. DNA for the CDR3: TGTGCCAGTAGTATAAGGAGAATGAACACTGAAGCTTTCTTT. This encodes CASSIRRMNTEAFF.

The chain couples TRBV11-2 to TRBJ1-4; tentatively, D is TRBD1 (6 bases). The ends were cut back, 1 base at V and 8 bases at J, with 23 bases in the middle. The CDR3 is made up of 18 amino acids. Germline CDR1 is SGHAT and CDR2 is FQNNGV. This CDR3 reads CASSLGVLNRVSEEKLFF. In DNA form, the CDR3 reads TGTGCCAGCAGCTTAGGCGTTCTTAACAGGGTATCGGAAGAAAAACTGTTTTTT.

This rearrangement joins TRBV12-1 to TRBJ2-7; no DNA check was done on the table's D call, TRBD2. TRBV12-1 is recorded as a pseudogene. This CDR3 is 19 amino acids long. CDR3 in amino acids: CASSFVLLLLAGMEYEQYF. The CDR3 bases are TGTGCCAGCAGCTTTGTCCTCTTGTTGCTAGCGGGAATGGAGTACGAGCAGTACTTC.

This sequence joins TRBV6-5 and TRBJ1-6; 9 nucleotides line up with TRBD1. Trimming cost V 0 bases and J 4 bases; bases outside gene matches: 1. This CDR3 contains 16 residues. Germline lookup yields CDR1 MNHEY and CDR2 SVGAGI. CDR3 protein: CASSYSGQGYNSPLHF. CDR3 DNA: TGTGCCAGCAGTTACTCCGGACAGGGGTATAATTCACCCCTCCACTTT.

This sequence joins TRBV6-5 and TRBJ1-1, with 7 bases matching TRBD1. The CDR3 is 12 amino acids. V shed 2 bases and J 8 bases; nucleotides not matched to a gene: 2. CDR1 is MNHEY and CDR2 is SVGAGI in the germline V gene. The DNA for the CDR3 is TGTGCCAGCAGTTACCCGACAGGGGAAGCTTTCTTT. This sequence encodes CASSYPTGEAFF.

CDR3 coding DNA: TGTGCCAGCAGCTCGGGACGCCGCCAAGAGACCCAGTACTTC. Residues: CASSSGRRQETQYF. The V call is TRBV11-2, the J call TRBJ2-5; tentatively, D is TRBD1 or TRBD2 (5 bases each). Trimming removed 4 bases at V and 1 base at J, with 10 bases between. The CDR3 spans 14 residues. Germline V lookup: CDR1 SGHAT, CDR2 FQNNGV.

This clone was observed once. The gene calls are TRBV4-3 and TRBJ1-6; 7 nucleotides align to TRBD1. The CDR3 has 15 residues. J lost 7 bases, V lost 2 bases, and 5 bases had no gene match. The germline V gene encodes CDR1 LGHNA and CDR2 YSLEER. The CDR3 region has the DNA TGCGCCAGCAGCCAAAGGGGGCTAGGCAATTCACCCCTCCACTTT. This translates into CASSQRGLGNSPLHF.

This chain links TRBV4-1 with TRBJ2-1; a weak D match, TRBD2 (6 bases). V lost 0 bases and J 4 bases, leaving 13 bases between the germline ends. The CDR3 length is 16 residues. Looked up from germline, CDR1 is MGHRA and CDR2 is YSYEKL. In nucleotides, the CDR3 is TGCGCCAGCAGCCAAGAGGGAGCGGGTCCATACAATGAGCAGTTCTTC. Its translation is CASSQEGAGPYNEQFF.

V usage is TRBV2 and J usage is TRBJ1-1; D might be TRBD1 (6 bases). V was clipped by 3 bases and J by 6 bases, with 14 bases between them. This CDR3 spans 14 amino acids. Looked up from germline, CDR1 is SNHLY and CDR2 is FYNNEI. The CDR3 loop is CASSERGNLAEAFF. The CDR3 DNA is TGTGCCAGCAGTGAGAGGGGGAATCTCGCTGAAGCTTTCTTT.